Presented here are 10 T cell receptor beta chains from one specimen sequenced in a study of cytomegalovirus exposure and HLA in healthy donors. PCR involved 60 Vbeta and 13 Jbeta primers. The table came from immunoSEQ multiplex PCR; TCRdb's copy has only in-frame clones and leaves some out. The sample records some 160,000 clones, 70% to 80% being singletons. Sequenced: PBMCs. These receptors were obtained from a man aged 60-69 years in good health and CMV-seronegative.

Concerning this clone itself: One end of the junction varies from germline; a read error may be responsible. The rearrangement joins TRBV19 to TRBJ1-4, with D tentatively TRBD1 (5 bases). This CDR3 is built from 11 residues. The germline CDR1 and CDR2 sequences are LNHDA and SQIVND (reference sequence). CDR3 DNA: TGTGCCAGTAGTGTAGACAGAAAACTGTTTTTT. It is translated as CASSVDRKLFF.

The chain employs TRBV6-1 and TRBJ2-7; D is possibly TRBD2 (6 bases). The CDR3 consists of 14 residues. Germline-derived CDR1 and CDR2 are MNHNS and SASEGT. V dropped 5 bases and J dropped 2 bases, with 13 bases sitting between them. In DNA form, the CDR3 reads TGTGCCAGCAGTTCACCGGGACTTCCCTACGAGCAGTACTTC. This sequence encodes CASSSPGLPYEQYF.

The J gene is TRBJ2-5, the V gene TRBV2, with D uncertain. The CDR3 has 15 amino acids. Germline assignment: CDR1 SNHLY and CDR2 FYNNEI. Trimming shortened V by 6 bases and J by 1 base, and 15 bases separated the two germline ends. This chain's CDR3 is CASRGRVPGQETQYF. CDR3 sequence (DNA): TGTGCCAGCAGAGGTCGGGTGCCCGGCCAAGAGACCCAGTACTTC. The full variable domain, its missing parts supplied by reference TRBV2 and TRBJ2-5, is EPEVTQTPSHQVTQMGQEVILRCVPISNHLYFYWYRQILGQKVEFLVSFYNNEISEKSEIFDDQFSVERPDGSNFTLKIRSTKLEDSAMYFCASRGRVPGQETQYFGPGTRLLVL.

This clone was seen a handful of times. This chain links TRBV11-2 with TRBJ2-1; the D is unclear. Germline CDR1 is SGHAT and CDR2 is FQNNGV. The CDR3 is 15 amino acids. Trimming took off 1 base at V and 8 bases at J, with 15 bases between the two ends. CDR3: CASSLAWVRGDEQFF. The CDR3 DNA follows: TGTGCCAGCAGCTTAGCGTGGGTCAGAGGTGATGAGCAGTTCTTC.

Here the CDR3 reads CASSFPPQGAHTGELFF. The CDR3 DNA sequence: TGCGCCAGCAGCTTCCCACCCCAGGGGGCTCACACCGGGGAGCTGTTTTTT. The chain carries TRBV5-1 and TRBJ2-2, with 8 bases fitting TRBD1. In germline, CDR1 is SGHRS, CDR2 YFSETQ. V shed 2 bases and J 3 bases; nucleotides not matched to a gene: 9. This CDR3 has 17 residues.

This chain uses TRBV28 with TRBJ2-5, with 10 bases fitting TRBD2. Germline V lookup: CDR1 MDHEN, CDR2 SYDVKM. CDR3 size: 13 residues. Trimming took 8 bases from V and 5 from J; bases not matched to a gene: 5. CDR3 in amino acids: CASSSGSRETQYF. The CDR3, as DNA: TGTGCCAGCTCTAGCGGGAGCCGGGAGACCCAGTACTTC.

This CDR3 is CASSLGGVRQDTQYF. The CDR3, as DNA: TGCGCCAGCAGCTTGGGGGGCGTACGACAAGATACGCAGTATTTT. The chain uses TRBV5-1 and TRBJ2-3; tentatively, D is TRBD1 (5 bases). The CDR3 length is 15 residues. Between the trimmed V and J ends, which lost 0 bases and 5 bases, there was a span of 13 bases. Germline CDR1 reads SGHRS; CDR2 reads YFSETQ.

The chain employs TRBV4-1 and TRBJ1-2; 9 bases line up with TRBD1. The CDR3 totals 16 residues. CDR1 and CDR2 (germline): MGHRA, YSYEKL. V was pared by 2 bases and J by 8 bases, with 12 bases of the junction left unmatched. The DNA for the CDR3 is TGCGCCAGCAGCCAAAATTCGGGACAGGGAATTTCCGGCTACACCTTC. It encodes CASSQNSGQGISGYTF.

Only one count was recorded for this clone. V and J are TRBV27 and TRBJ2-7; 7 nucleotides match TRBD1. Trimming cost V 4 bases and J 2 bases; bases outside gene matches: 11. The CDR3 contains 16 residues. Germline lookup yields CDR1 MNHEY and CDR2 SMNVEV (reference sequence). For the CDR3, the DNA is TGTGCCAGCAGTTCCCCACGACAGGGCAAGCCCTACGAGCAGTACTTC. Amino acid sequence: CASSSPRQGKPYEQYF.

The sample holds a few counts of this clone. The chain combines TRBV7-8 with TRBJ1-3; D is perhaps TRBD1 (5 bases). Germline V CDR1 and CDR2: SGHVS, FQNEAQ. V was pared by 3 bases and J by 0 bases, with 12 bases between. This CDR3 has 16 amino acids. CDR3 loop: CASSFPGGPSGNTIYF. CDR3 bases: TGTGCCAGCAGCTTCCCGGGGGGACCCTCTGGAAACACCATATATTTT.